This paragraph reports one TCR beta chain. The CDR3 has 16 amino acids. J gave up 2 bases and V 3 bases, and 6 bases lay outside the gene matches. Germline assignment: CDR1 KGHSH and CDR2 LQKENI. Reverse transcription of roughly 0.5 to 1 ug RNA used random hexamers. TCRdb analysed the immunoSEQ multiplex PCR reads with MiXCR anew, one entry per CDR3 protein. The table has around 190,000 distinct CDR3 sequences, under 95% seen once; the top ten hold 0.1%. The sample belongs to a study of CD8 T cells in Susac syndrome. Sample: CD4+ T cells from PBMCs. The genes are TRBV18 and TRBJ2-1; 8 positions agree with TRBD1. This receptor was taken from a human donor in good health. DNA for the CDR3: TGTGCCAGCTCACCGAGACAGGGGAGGCCCTACAATGAGCAGTTCTTC. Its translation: CASSPRQGRPYNEQFF. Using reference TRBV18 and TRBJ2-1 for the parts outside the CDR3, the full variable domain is NAGVMQNPRHLVRRRGQEARLRCSPMKGHSHVYWYRQLPEEGLKFMVYLQKENIIDESGMPKERFSAEFPKEGPSILRIQQVVRGDSAAYFCASSPRQGRPYNEQFFGPGTRLTVL.